What follows is one T cell receptor (beta chain) and its context. This entry belongs to a study of blood T cell repertoires in COVID-19. CDR1 is SEHNR and CDR2 is FQNEAQ in the germline V gene (reference sequence). The V segment lost 4 bases and the J segment 4 bases; nucleotides outside the gene matches: 7. This CDR3 spans 15 amino acids. In assigning cohorts, the study relied on participant-reported clinical history. Some clones are missing from TCRdb's copy, which holds only in-frame ones; the method was immunoSEQ multiplex PCR. The repertoire holds approximately 200,000 clones, with roughly 83% as singletons.

The sequence derives from a woman aged 25 to 39 who had recovered from COVID-19. Sequences were obtained from PBMCs or T cells enriched from blood (not recorded which). The chain links TRBV7-9 to TRBJ1-3; TRBD1 agrees at 7 bases. This CDR3 is CASSSNRGPGNTIYF. DNA for the CDR3: TGTGCCAGCAGCTCAAACAGGGGACCGGGAAACACCATATATTTT.